Below, 21 T cell receptor beta chains from the same sample are listed, as sequenced in a study of glioma-infiltrating T cells after dendritic cell vaccination. Assay used: immunoSEQ multiplex PCR; TCRdb lists only in-frame clones, some missing. The table records 100,000 or so clones, approximately 84% of them present only once. Sequencing was performed on blood, taken before dendritic cell vaccination. These receptors all stem from a human donor with glioblastoma.

V gene TRBV5-6 combines with J gene TRBJ2-2; D may be TRBD1 (7 bases). CDR1 SGHDT and CDR2 YYEEEE come from the germline V gene. The CDR3 length is 14 residues. Trimming cost V 4 bases and J 6 bases, with 13 bases left between them. The CDR3 protein is CASSQGGFAGELFF. The DNA for the CDR3 is TGTGCCAGCAGCCAGGGGGGTTTTGCCGGGGAGCTGTTTTTT.

This clone was counted a single time. This rearrangement joins TRBV19 to TRBJ2-7, with 7 bases matching TRBD1. CDR1 LNHDA and CDR2 SQIVND come from the germline V gene (reference sequence). The J segment lost 1 base and the V segment lost 4 bases, leaving 7 bases of the junction unmatched. CDR3 length: 15 residues. CDR3 sequence (DNA): TGTGCCAGTAGTAGACGAGGGGACAGTTCCTACGAGCAGTACTTC. This sequence encodes CASSRRGDSSYEQYF.

The chain recombines TRBV9 with TRBJ2-7, with a possible D match to TRBD1 (6 bases). Trimming took 0 bases from V and 2 from J, leaving 9 bases between them. CDR1 and CDR2 from the germline V gene are SGDLS and YYNGEE. This CDR3 is built from 14 residues. CDR3 sequence reads: CASSVGQGTYEQYF. The CDR3 nucleotides read TGTGCCAGCAGCGTAGGTCAGGGGACCTACGAGCAGTACTTC. Drawing the rest from reference TRBV9 and TRBJ2-7, the complete variable domain is DSGVTQTPKHLITATGQRVTLRCSPRSGDLSVYWYQQSLDQGLQFLIQYYNGEERAKGNILERFSAQQFPDLHSELNLSSLELGDSALYFCASSVGQGTYEQYFGPGTRLTVT.

V and J are TRBV6-5 and TRBJ2-3; TRBD1 matches at 8 bases. The J segment lost 3 bases and the V segment lost 7 bases, leaving 6 bases of the junction unmatched. Germline CDR1 is MNHEY and CDR2 is SVGAGI. There are 14 residues in the CDR3. CDR3 sequence reads: CASTQQGVTDTQYF. Here the CDR3 DNA reads TGTGCCAGCACCCAACAGGGGGTAACAGATACGCAGTATTTT.

The chain is built from TRBV4-1 and TRBJ1-6; D unclear. This CDR3 is built from 16 residues. Per the germline V gene, CDR1 is MGHRA and CDR2 is YSYEKL. Trimming cost V 0 bases and J 7 bases, with 13 bases left between them. CDR3 in DNA: TGCGCCAGCAGCCAAGATCGTCGGAGGGAGAATTCACCCCTCCACTTT. The encoded protein is CASSQDRRRENSPLHF.

V is TRBV5-6 and J is TRBJ2-1; 7 bases map to TRBD2. Germline assignment: CDR1 SGHDT and CDR2 YYEEEE. The V segment lost 7 bases and the J segment 7 bases; nucleotides outside the gene matches: 11. This CDR3 has 14 amino acids. CDR3 coding DNA: TGTGCCAGCGGCCGAGGACTAGTGAGAAATGAGCAGTTCTTC. Encoded protein: CASGRGLVRNEQFF.

The V and J genes are TRBV7-2 and TRBJ2-2; D perhaps matches TRBD2 (5 bases). Germline V gene data show CDR1 as SGHTA and CDR2 as FQGNSA. Trimming took off 4 bases at V and 5 bases at J, with 14 bases between the two ends. The CDR3 runs 15 residues. The CDR3 nucleotides are TGTGCCAGCAGCTCCAGCGGAGGCCAAACCGGGGAGCTGTTTTTT. Its protein is CASSSSGGQTGELFF.

J is TRBJ1-2 and V is TRBV7-9; maybe TRBD1 (6 bases). The CDR3 runs 14 residues. V was cut by 5 bases and J by 5 bases, with 15 bases left in between. Germline CDR1 is SEHNR and CDR2 is FQNEAQ (reference sequence). DNA of the CDR3: TGTGCCAGCAGCATACTGACGGACAGTTATGGCTACACCTTC. Translated, it gives CASSILTDSYGYTF.

This chain links TRBV19 with TRBJ2-6; D is unclear. Germline CDR1 is LNHDA and CDR2 is SQIVND (reference sequence). Deletions cut 9 bases from V and 2 bases from J, with 11 bases between. This CDR3 is built from 14 residues. CDR3 coding DNA: TGTGCCAGCAGGTCTGTCGCTGGGGCCAACGTCCTGACTTTC. Its translation: CASRSVAGANVLTF.

CDR3: CASSYSGTYSYEQYF. CDR3 DNA: TGTGCCAGCAGTTATAGTGGGACTTACTCCTACGAGCAGTACTTC. This chain joins TRBV6-5 and TRBJ2-7, with D maybe TRBD2 (6 bases). The CDR3 extends over 15 amino acids. The V end was cut by 3 bases, the J end by 0 bases, with 12 bases between. Germline V lookup: CDR1 MNHEY, CDR2 SVGAGI.

The V call is TRBV6-1, the J call TRBJ1-5, with 7 bases matching TRBD1. CDR3 size: 16 residues. Trimming at V came to 4 bases and at J to 2 bases, leaving 8 bases not matched to a gene. Per germline, CDR1 MNHNS and CDR2 SASEGT. For the CDR3, the DNA is TGTGCCAGCAGTGCTACAGGGGTGACGGGCAATCAGCCCCAGCATTTT. Its protein product is CASSATGVTGNQPQHF.

V and J are TRBV15 and TRBJ2-7, with 14 bases matching TRBD2. Looked up from germline, CDR1 is LNHNV and CDR2 is YYDKDF (reference sequence). The CDR3 consists of 15 residues. Unmatched junction bases numbered 5, after V lost 3 bases and J lost 7 bases. CDR3 sequence (DNA): TGTGCCACCAGCAGGAGACTAGCGGGAGGGGTTGAGCAGTACTTC. It is translated as CATSRRLAGGVEQYF. The whole variable domain, filled in from reference TRBV15 and TRBJ2-7, reads DAMVIQNPRYQVTQFGKPVTLSCSQTLNHNVMYWYQQKSSQAPKLLFHYYDKDFNNEADTPDNFQSRRPNTSFCFLDIRSPGLGDTAMYLCATSRRLAGGVEQYFGPGTRLTVT.

V and J are TRBV7-9 and TRBJ2-4, with D possibly TRBD1 on 6 matching bases. The CDR3 totals 17 residues. The V gene's germline CDR1 is SEHNR and CDR2 FQNEAQ (reference sequence). V lost 1 base, J lost 1 base, and 14 bases lay in between. The CDR3 DNA sequence: TGTGCCAGCAGCTTAGTGGGGGCTGGTACGGCCAAAAACATTCAGTACTTC. This gives the protein CASSLVGAGTAKNIQYF. Drawing the rest from reference TRBV7-9 and TRBJ2-4, the complete variable domain is DTGVSQNPRHKITKRGQNVTFRCDPISEHNRLYWYRQTLGQGPEFLTYFQNEAQLEKSRLLSDRFSAERPKGSFSTLEIQRTEQGDSAMYLCASSLVGAGTAKNIQYFGAGTRLSVL.

This clone was observed a few times. This rearrangement joins TRBV9 to TRBJ2-3, with 14 nucleotides matching TRBD2. V trimming: 2 bases; J trimming: 1 base; junction bases outside the gene matches: 0. Germline CDR1 and CDR2: SGDLS and YYNGEE. CDR3 length: 16 residues. CDR3 residues: CASSVGLAGGTDTQYF. The CDR3 coding sequence is TGTGCCAGCAGCGTGGGACTAGCGGGGGGCACAGATACGCAGTATTTT. The full variable domain, rest sourced from reference TRBV9 and TRBJ2-3, is DSGVTQTPKHLITATGQRVTLRCSPRSGDLSVYWYQQSLDQGLQFLIQYYNGEERAKGNILERFSAQQFPDLHSELNLSSLELGDSALYFCASSVGLAGGTDTQYFGPGTRLTVL.

This chain connects TRBV7-9 to TRBJ2-1, with no clear D. Germline V gene data show CDR1 as SEHNR and CDR2 as FQNEAQ (reference sequence). Trimming left V 5 bases short and J 4 bases short, with 6 bases between. The CDR3 has 12 residues. The DNA of the CDR3 is TGTGCCAGCAGCCCAGGATACAATGAGCAGTTCTTC. It encodes CASSPGYNEQFF.

The chain employs TRBV18 and TRBJ1-1; D gene unclear. The CDR3 totals 15 residues. Germline V CDR1 and CDR2: KGHSH, LQKENI. Trimming left V 4 bases short and J 0 bases short, with 12 bases between. Here the CDR3 reads CASSHPEMVNTEAFF. CDR3 nucleotide sequence: TGTGCCAGCTCACACCCTGAGATGGTGAACACTGAAGCTTTCTTT.

V is TRBV19 and J is TRBJ2-7; TRBD2 might be the D (5 bases). Germline V lookup: CDR1 LNHDA, CDR2 SQIVND (reference sequence). Trimming stripped 1 base from V and 2 bases from J, with 9 bases between. The CDR3 has 14 residues. CDR3 DNA: TGTGCCAGTAGTATAGTTCGGGGAGCCTACGAGCAGTACTTC. This encodes CASSIVRGAYEQYF.

V is TRBV5-4 and J is TRBJ2-7, with 14 positions matching TRBD2. Germline trimming cut 3 bases from V and 3 bases from J; bases unmatched to any gene: 11. This CDR3 has 18 amino acids. Germline V gene sequence: CDR1 SGHNT, CDR2 YYREEE (reference sequence). This CDR3 is CASSSDEGLAGVLYEQYF. The DNA for the CDR3 is TGTGCCAGCAGCTCGGATGAGGGACTAGCGGGGGTCCTCTACGAGCAGTACTTC.

The CDR3 region is CAWSVPRFGRGFSYEQYF. DNA of the CDR3: TGTGCCTGGAGTGTACCTAGGTTCGGCAGGGGCTTCTCCTACGAGCAGTACTTC. The chain employs TRBV30 and TRBJ2-7; possibly TRBD1 for D (6 bases). CDR1 GTSNPN and CDR2 SVGIG come from the germline V gene (reference sequence). The V end was cut by 0 bases, the J end by 0 bases, with 21 bases between. The CDR3 has 18 amino acids. Full variable domain (rest looked up from reference TRBV30 and TRBJ2-7): SQTIHQWPATLVQPVGSPLSLECTVEGTSNPNLYWYRQAAGRGLQLLFYSVGIGQISSEVPQNLSASRPQDRQFILSSKKLLLSDSGFYLCAWSVPRFGRGFSYEQYFGPGTRLTVT.

The gene calls are TRBV6-1 and TRBJ2-3; 10 bases align to TRBD1. Trimming cost V 6 bases and J 3 bases; bases outside gene matches: 6. The CDR3 extends over 15 amino acids. Germline CDR1 is MNHNS and CDR2 is SASEGT. CDR3 sequence: CASRDWDRGTDTQYF. The DNA of the CDR3 is TGTGCCAGCAGGGATTGGGACAGGGGTACAGATACGCAGTATTTT.

The V gene is TRBV6-5, the J gene TRBJ2-7, with D tentatively TRBD2 (6 bases). CDR1 MNHEY and CDR2 SVGAGI come from the germline V gene. The CDR3 sequence is 14 residues long. The V end lost 4 bases, the J end lost 3 bases, and 13 bases lay between the germline ends. CDR3 sequence (DNA): TGTGCCAGCAGTTTCTCGGGACTCCTCTACGAGCAGTACTTC. It is translated as CASSFSGLLYEQYF.